This T cell receptor (beta chain) was observed in a study of CD8 T cells in ankylosing spondylitis. Overall study results and limits: Roughly 8 highly homologous variants made up a TCR beta motif that seemed to typify ankylosing spondylitis blood. Significantly higher representation of disease-linked clones was reported for matched ankylosing spondylitis synovial fluid. Past studies reported some motif variants in reactive arthritis synovial fluid and blood.

The CDR3 is made up of 15 amino acids. CDR1 ENHRY and CDR2 SYGVKD come from the germline V gene. With 3 bases removed from V and 3 bases from J, the gap between germline ends came to 13 bases. The authors made TCR beta libraries by quantitative 5'-RACE with molecular barcodes. In TCRdb, the 5' RACE reads were re-called with MiXCR into one record per CDR3 protein. The table has 150,000 to 200,000 distinct CDR3 sequences, about 16% seen once. This clonotype showed up many times. What it recognizes is unknown. V and J are TRBV10-3 and TRBJ2-3; D ambiguous. Sequenced input: blood, either unsorted or a sorted T cell fraction (not recorded which). This TCR came from a male donor with ankylosing spondylitis or in good health (not recorded which). As DNA, the CDR3 is TGTGCCATCAGTGATACTGGCTCGACAACAGATACGCAGTATTTT. Translated: CAISDTGSTTDTQYF.